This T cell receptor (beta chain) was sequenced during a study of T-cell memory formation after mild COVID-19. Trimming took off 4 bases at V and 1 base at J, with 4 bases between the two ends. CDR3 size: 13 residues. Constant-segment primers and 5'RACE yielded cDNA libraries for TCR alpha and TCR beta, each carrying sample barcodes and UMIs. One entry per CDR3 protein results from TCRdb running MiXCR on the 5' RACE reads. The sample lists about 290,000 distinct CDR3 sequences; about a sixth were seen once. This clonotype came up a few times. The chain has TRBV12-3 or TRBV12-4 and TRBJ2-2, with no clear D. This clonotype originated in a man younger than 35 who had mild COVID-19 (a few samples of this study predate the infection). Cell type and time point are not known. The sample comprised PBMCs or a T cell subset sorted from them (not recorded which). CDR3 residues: CASSYGNTGELFF. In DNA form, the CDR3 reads TGTGCCAGCAGTTACGGGAACACCGGGGAGCTGTTTTTT.